Below, one T cell receptor (beta chain) is given with its context. Treatment specified: about 20 received Ad26.COV2.S at low or high dose, single or two shots; about five received placebo; per-sample allocation not given. Following the first vaccine or placebo injection, samples were taken on day 63. An adult donor aged 18-55 years was enrolled in Boston. The entry originates in a study of Ad26.COV2.S vaccination and SARS-CoV-2 variants. After removal of 3 bases from V and 4 bases from J, the junction contained 4 bases not matched to a gene. The CDR3 extends over 15 amino acids. Germline values: CDR1 LNHDA, CDR2 SQIVND (reference sequence). Assay used: immunoSEQ multiplex PCR; TCRdb lists only in-frame clones, some missing. The data contain a few hundred thousand clones, around nine tenths of them seen just once; the ten biggest clones take up about 2.7%.

This clonotype was sampled from a person aged 18-60 years who received the Ad26.COV2.S COVID-19 vaccine or a placebo. The chain combines TRBV19 with TRBJ2-1; 9 bases match TRBD2. The sequencing used peripheral blood, collected in a trial of Ad26.COV2.S vaccine versus placebo. The DNA of the CDR3 is TGTGCCAGTAGTATTGCGGCGGGAGGGTACAATGAGCAGTTCTTC. Protein: CASSIAAGGYNEQFF.